What follows describes a single T cell receptor (beta chain). Clones were sequenced by immunoSEQ multiplex PCR, and TCRdb holds only the in-frame ones, with some missing. The sample yields about 40,000 clones, roughly 86% seen once. These data come from a study of control samples from healthy donors and cancer patients. This receptor was identified in a woman aged 55 to 70 with lung cancer. The sequenced sample was PBMCs.

CDR3 protein: CASSEWGQANATNEKLFF. The CDR3 DNA follows: TGTGCCAGCAGTGAATGGGGGCAGGCTAATGCAACTAATGAAAAACTGTTTTTT. The genes are TRBV6-1 and TRBJ1-4, with D possibly matching TRBD1 (6 bases). V shed 2 bases and J shed 0 bases, with 16 bases lying between them. Germline CDR1 and CDR2: MNHNS and SASEGT. The CDR3 loop spans 18 amino acids.